These T cell receptor beta chains were read from a single sample in a study of control samples from healthy donors and cancer patients. Method: immunoSEQ multiplex PCR; TCRdb's copy keeps in-frame clones and lacks some. Counted here are roughly 120,000 clones, approximately 90% occurring once; the ten biggest clones make up 6% to 8.5%. The sample consisted of blood. All receptors derive from a woman aged 18 to 35 in good health. The CDR3 runs from the conserved cysteine through the conserved F or W. Each record gives: V gene, J gene, clone size, D gene, CDR3 protein, CDR3 DNA. D genes are given only for firm matches. Expanded clones get a size class; other rows say once, few or many, or leave the size out.

V gene: TRBV7-9; J gene: TRBJ2-7; clone size: .; D gene: TRBD2; CDR3 protein: CASSSRGSSYEQYF; CDR3 DNA: TGTGCCAGCAGCTCGCGGGGGAGCTCCTACGAGCAGTACTTC
V gene: TRBV2; J gene: TRBJ2-3; clone size: .; D gene: .; CDR3 protein: CASSGEPDTQYF; CDR3 DNA: TGTGCCAGCAGTGGGGAACCGGATACGCAGTATTTT
V gene: TRBV19; J gene: TRBJ1-1; clone size: .; D gene: .; CDR3 protein: CASSQGTPIPNTEAFF; CDR3 DNA: TGTGCCAGTAGTCAGGGGACCCCGATCCCGAACACTGAAGCTTTCTTT
V gene: TRBV19; J gene: TRBJ1-1; clone size: once; D gene: TRBD1; CDR3 protein: CASSLRVFGQGLNTEAFF; CDR3 DNA: TGTGCCAGTAGTCTAAGAGTTTTTGGACAGGGACTGAACACTGAAGCTTTCTTT
V gene: TRBV9; J gene: TRBJ2-3; clone size: .; D gene: TRBD1; CDR3 protein: CASSVVGTGITDTQYF; CDR3 DNA: TGTGCCAGCAGCGTAGTGGGGACAGGGATCACAGATACGCAGTATTTT
V gene: TRBV4-3; J gene: TRBJ2-3; clone size: .; D gene: TRBD1; CDR3 protein: CASSQNRGRDTDTQYF; CDR3 DNA: TGCGCCAGCAGCCAGAACAGGGGGCGAGACACAGATACGCAGTATTTT
V gene: TRBV7-2; J gene: TRBJ2-1; clone size: .; D gene: TRBD1; CDR3 protein: CASTPGTGYNEQFF; CDR3 DNA: TGTGCCAGCACACCCGGGACAGGGTACAATGAGCAGTTCTTC
V gene: TRBV28; J gene: TRBJ2-7; clone size: .; D gene: TRBD2; CDR3 protein: CASSPGLAGDYEQYF; CDR3 DNA: TGTGCCAGCAGTCCCGGGCTAGCGGGAGATTACGAGCAGTACTTC
V gene: TRBV5-1; J gene: TRBJ1-1; clone size: .; D gene: .; CDR3 protein: CASMPAQGLTKNTEAFF; CDR3 DNA: TGCGCCAGCATGCCCGCTCAGGGCCTCACTAAAAACACTGAAGCTTTCTTT
V gene: TRBV28; J gene: TRBJ1-3; clone size: .; D gene: TRBD1; CDR3 protein: CASSTGGARNTIYF; CDR3 DNA: TGTGCCAGCAGTACAGGGGGCGCGAGAAACACCATATATTTT
V gene: TRBV30; J gene: TRBJ1-4; clone size: .; D gene: .; CDR3 protein: CAWRASNEKLFF; CDR3 DNA: TGTGCCTGGAGGGCTTCTAATGAAAAACTGTTTTTT
V gene: TRBV7-2; J gene: TRBJ2-1; clone size: .; D gene: TRBD2; CDR3 protein: CASSLNRASGANEQFF; CDR3 DNA: TGTGCCAGCAGCTTAAATAGGGCTAGCGGGGCCAATGAGCAGTTCTTC
V gene: TRBV4-1; J gene: TRBJ2-7; clone size: .; D gene: .; CDR3 protein: CASSLRLVGYEQYF; CDR3 DNA: TGCGCCAGCAGCCTAAGACTAGTGGGCTACGAGCAGTACTTC
V gene: TRBV6-2/TRBV6-3; J gene: TRBJ2-7; clone size: .; D gene: .; CDR3 protein: CASSYPPSSYEQYF; CDR3 DNA: TGTGCCAGCAGTTACCCCCCTAGCTCCTACGAGCAGTACTTC
V gene: TRBV2; J gene: TRBJ2-4; clone size: once; D gene: .; CDR3 protein: CASSEGRELAKNIQYF; CDR3 DNA: TGTGCCAGCAGTGAAGGCAGGGAACTAGCCAAAAACATTCAGTACTTC
V gene: TRBV6-1; J gene: TRBJ2-7; clone size: .; D gene: .; CDR3 protein: CASSEAVQGWSF; CDR3 DNA: TGTGCCAGCAGTGAAGCGGTACAGGGTTGGAGCTTC
V gene: TRBV27; J gene: TRBJ2-1; clone size: few; D gene: .; CDR3 protein: CASRPMLAFSSYNEQFF; CDR3 DNA: TGTGCCAGCCGCCCCATGTTAGCGTTTAGCTCCTACAATGAGCAGTTCTTC
V gene: TRBV6-6; J gene: TRBJ1-2; clone size: .; D gene: .; CDR3 protein: CASRNSIIIRTYGYTF; CDR3 DNA: TGTGCCAGCAGGAATTCGATAATCATTCGTACCTATGGCTACACCTTC
V gene: TRBV5-1; J gene: TRBJ2-2; clone size: .; D gene: .; CDR3 protein: CASRFAGNTGELFF; CDR3 DNA: TGCGCCAGCAGGTTCGCGGGGAACACCGGGGAGCTGTTTTTT
V gene: TRBV19; J gene: TRBJ2-7; clone size: once; D gene: .; CDR3 protein: CASSSPGGKAYEQYF; CDR3 DNA: TGTGCCAGTAGTTCCCCTGGCGGGAAGGCCTACGAGCAGTACTTC
V gene: TRBV18; J gene: TRBJ2-7; clone size: .; D gene: TRBD1; CDR3 protein: CASSPNRDSEQYF; CDR3 DNA: TGTGCCAGCTCACCGAACCGGGACAGCGAGCAGTACTTC
V gene: TRBV19; J gene: TRBJ1-1; clone size: .; D gene: .; CDR3 protein: CASSSLGQGERNTEAFF; CDR3 DNA: TGTGCCAGTAGTTCCCTAGGGCAGGGTGAACGGAACACTGAAGCTTTCTTT
V gene: TRBV5-5; J gene: TRBJ2-7; clone size: .; D gene: TRBD2; CDR3 protein: CASSPGGWSPYEQYF; CDR3 DNA: TGTGCCAGCAGCCCCGGGGGGTGGTCTCCCTACGAGCAGTACTTC
V gene: TRBV6-5; J gene: TRBJ1-1; clone size: .; D gene: .; CDR3 protein: CASSYTDGSEAFF; CDR3 DNA: TGTGCCAGCAGTTACACCGACGGATCGGAAGCTTTCTTT
V gene: TRBV30; J gene: TRBJ1-5; clone size: few; D gene: .; CDR3 protein: CAWTHQWGHQPQHF; CDR3 DNA: TGTGCCTGGACCCACCAATGGGGGCATCAGCCCCAGCATTTT
V gene: TRBV12-3/TRBV12-4; J gene: TRBJ1-3; clone size: .; D gene: .; CDR3 protein: CASRGINTIYF; CDR3 DNA: TGTGCCAGCAGGGGCATAAACACCATATATTTT
V gene: TRBV5-5; J gene: TRBJ1-1; clone size: .; D gene: .; CDR3 protein: CASRTGGFTAEAFF; CDR3 DNA: TGTGCCAGCCGAACGGGAGGGTTTACCGCTGAAGCTTTCTTT
V gene: TRBV20-1; J gene: TRBJ2-7; clone size: .; D gene: .; CDR3 protein: CSASGVGRREQYF; CDR3 DNA: TGCAGTGCTAGTGGAGTGGGGAGGCGCGAGCAGTACTTC
V gene: TRBV2; J gene: TRBJ1-5; clone size: .; D gene: .; CDR3 protein: CASSPTGPQPQHF; CDR3 DNA: TGTGCCAGCAGCCCCACGGGCCCTCAGCCCCAGCATTTT
V gene: TRBV7-2; J gene: TRBJ2-7; clone size: .; D gene: TRBD1; CDR3 protein: CASSLDPGQGFYEQYF; CDR3 DNA: TGTGCCAGCAGCTTAGACCCGGGACAGGGATTCTACGAGCAGTACTTC
V gene: TRBV7-2; J gene: TRBJ2-5; clone size: .; D gene: .; CDR3 protein: CASSLNGGREETQYF; CDR3 DNA: TGTGCCAGCAGCTTAAACGGGGGACGGGAGGAGACCCAGTACTTC
V gene: TRBV7-6; J gene: TRBJ2-5; clone size: few; D gene: .; CDR3 protein: CASSLTSGRHIDYQETQYF; CDR3 DNA: TGTGCCAGCAGCTTAACCTCAGGGCGACATATTGATTACCAAGAGACCCAGTACTTC
V gene: TRBV10-1; J gene: TRBJ2-7; clone size: .; D gene: TRBD1; CDR3 protein: CASLDRGDYEQYF; CDR3 DNA: TGCGCCAGCCTAGACAGGGGTGACTACGAGCAGTACTTC
V gene: TRBV3-1/TRBV3-2; J gene: TRBJ1-6; clone size: .; D gene: .; CDR3 protein: CASSPRSSSPLHF; CDR3 DNA: TGTGCCAGCAGCCCCCGTTCGAGTTCACCCCTCCACTTT
V gene: TRBV7-3; J gene: TRBJ1-2; clone size: .; D gene: .; CDR3 protein: CASSLSGDGYTF; CDR3 DNA: TGTGCCAGCAGCTTGTCTGGGGATGGCTACACCTTC
V gene: TRBV7-6; J gene: TRBJ2-7; clone size: .; D gene: TRBD2; CDR3 protein: CASSLRPGEGYEQYF; CDR3 DNA: TGTGCCAGCAGCTTACGACCGGGGGAGGGCTACGAGCAGTACTTC
V gene: TRBV6-5; J gene: TRBJ2-7; clone size: .; D gene: TRBD1; CDR3 protein: CASNTGTGAYEQYF; CDR3 DNA: TGTGCCAGCAATACCGGGACAGGGGCCTACGAGCAGTACTTC
V gene: TRBV6-5; J gene: TRBJ1-2; clone size: .; D gene: .; CDR3 protein: CASSYSREGYGYTF; CDR3 DNA: TGTGCCAGCAGTTACTCGAGGGAGGGCTATGGCTACACCTTC
V gene: TRBV12-5; J gene: TRBJ1-2; clone size: .; D gene: .; CDR3 protein: CASGLGGFGGYTF; CDR3 DNA: TGTGCTAGTGGTTTGGGGGGTTTCGGTGGCTACACCTTC
V gene: TRBV12-1; J gene: TRBJ1-2; clone size: .; D gene: .; CDR3 protein: CASSLGVTGYTF; CDR3 DNA: TGTGCCAGCAGCTTAGGGGTAACTGGCTACACCTTC
V gene: TRBV9; J gene: TRBJ1-1; clone size: .; D gene: .; CDR3 protein: CASSVAPMNTEAFF; CDR3 DNA: TGTGCCAGCAGCGTAGCTCCCATGAACACTGAAGCTTTCTTT
V gene: TRBV5-6; J gene: TRBJ1-1; clone size: .; D gene: .; CDR3 protein: CASSLSRGRVGTTEAFF; CDR3 DNA: TGTGCCAGCAGCTTGTCGCGGGGTCGGGTAGGAACGACTGAAGCTTTCTTT
V gene: TRBV28; J gene: TRBJ1-1; clone size: .; D gene: TRBD1; CDR3 protein: CASSPTGGPINTEAFF; CDR3 DNA: TGTGCCAGCAGCCCGACAGGGGGCCCAATCAACACTGAAGCTTTCTTT
V gene: TRBV24-1; J gene: TRBJ2-1; clone size: .; D gene: TRBD2; CDR3 protein: CATSDGLAGAFSYNEQFF; CDR3 DNA: TGTGCCACCAGTGACGGACTAGCGGGGGCTTTCTCCTACAATGAGCAGTTCTTC
V gene: TRBV28; J gene: TRBJ1-1; clone size: .; D gene: .; CDR3 protein: CASFDYMNTEAFF; CDR3 DNA: TGTGCCAGCTTTGATTACATGAACACTGAAGCTTTCTTT
V gene: TRBV2; J gene: TRBJ2-6; clone size: .; D gene: TRBD1; CDR3 protein: CASGTGRPSGANVLTF; CDR3 DNA: TGTGCCAGCGGGACAGGGAGGCCCTCTGGGGCCAACGTCCTGACTTTC
V gene: TRBV4-3; J gene: TRBJ1-2; clone size: .; D gene: .; CDR3 protein: CASSQDRRGNGYTF; CDR3 DNA: TGCGCCAGCAGCCAAGATAGGAGAGGAAATGGCTACACCTTC
V gene: TRBV7-9; J gene: TRBJ1-3; clone size: .; D gene: .; CDR3 protein: CASSSQDRARYTIYF; CDR3 DNA: TGTGCCAGCAGCTCCCAGGACCGCGCCCGGTACACCATATATTTT
V gene: TRBV5-1; J gene: TRBJ2-2; clone size: .; D gene: .; CDR3 protein: CASNWAGENTGELFF; CDR3 DNA: TGCGCCAGTAACTGGGCAGGCGAGAACACCGGGGAGCTGTTTTTT
V gene: TRBV5-8; J gene: TRBJ1-2; clone size: .; D gene: .; CDR3 protein: CASSLILEGPLNGYTF; CDR3 DNA: TGTGCCAGCAGCTTAATCCTCGAAGGACCCTTAAATGGCTACACCTTC
V gene: TRBV19; J gene: TRBJ2-7; clone size: .; D gene: TRBD2; CDR3 protein: CASSIDRLAGTAYEQYF; CDR3 DNA: TGTGCCAGTAGTATAGATCGACTAGCGGGGACCGCCTACGAGCAGTACTTC
V gene: TRBV30; J gene: TRBJ2-7; clone size: .; D gene: .; CDR3 protein: CAWAIGTTVEQYF; CDR3 DNA: TGTGCCTGGGCTATCGGGACGACGGTTGAGCAGTACTTC
V gene: TRBV28; J gene: TRBJ1-5; clone size: few; D gene: .; CDR3 protein: CASSRGYSNQPQHF; CDR3 DNA: TGTGCCAGCAGTCGAGGTTATAGCAATCAGCCCCAGCATTTT
V gene: TRBV11-2; J gene: TRBJ1-6; clone size: .; D gene: TRBD1; CDR3 protein: CASSPGTGSFSPLHF; CDR3 DNA: TGTGCCAGCAGCCCTGGGACAGGGTCGTTTTCACCCCTCCACTTT
V gene: TRBV7-9; J gene: TRBJ2-4; clone size: .; D gene: .; CDR3 protein: CASSSKTIPNLQYF; CDR3 DNA: TGTGCCAGCAGCTCCAAGACTATCCCCAACCTTCAGTACTTC
V gene: TRBV7-2; J gene: TRBJ1-5; clone size: .; D gene: .; CDR3 protein: CASSFYAGDNQPQHF; CDR3 DNA: TGTGCCAGCAGCTTTTATGCAGGGGACAATCAGCCCCAGCATTTT
V gene: TRBV28; J gene: TRBJ2-6; clone size: .; D gene: TRBD1; CDR3 protein: CASSSPPGTGPSGANVLTF; CDR3 DNA: TGTGCCAGCAGTTCCCCCCCCGGGACAGGGCCCTCTGGGGCCAACGTCCTGACTTTC
V gene: TRBV6-5; J gene: TRBJ2-3; clone size: .; D gene: TRBD2; CDR3 protein: CASTPGTSETDTQYF; CDR3 DNA: TGTGCCAGCACCCCAGGGACTAGCGAAACAGATACGCAGTATTTT